The 22 T cell receptor beta chains presented below share a single source sample, sequenced in a study of graft-versus-host responses after intestinal transplantation. No antigen has been identified for these receptors. Only in-frame clones appear in the TCRdb table, and some are missing; sequencing was by immunoSEQ multiplex PCR. The sample gives roughly 90,000 clones, 75% to 95% of which show up once; 5% to 6.5% is in the top ten. This specimen was unstimulated CD8+ T cells sorted from spleen or lymph node cells, taken before intestinal transplant. These receptors were taken from a human donor who received an intestinal transplant.

The chain combines TRBV7-9 with TRBJ2-7; 9 nucleotides line up with TRBD1. The CDR3 runs 16 residues. Germline assignment: CDR1 SEHNR and CDR2 FQNEAQ (reference sequence). V gave up 0 bases and J gave up 3 bases; unmatched junction bases: 6. CDR3 protein: CASSLAPGQGIYEQYF. CDR3 bases: TGTGCCAGCAGCTTAGCCCCGGGACAGGGAATCTACGAGCAGTACTTC.

This clone was seen a single time. The chain links TRBV5-1 to TRBJ2-7; either TRBD1 or TRBD2 may fit D (5 bases each). The CDR3 covers 13 residues. Germline V CDR1 and CDR2: SGHRS, YFSETQ. V lost 1 base, J lost 5 bases, and 10 bases lay in between. This CDR3 is CASSLFGDDEQYF. In DNA form, the CDR3 reads TGCGCCAGCAGCTTGTTTGGGGACGACGAGCAGTACTTC.

The genes are TRBV7-6 and TRBJ2-1; the D gene is possibly TRBD1 (7 bases). Germline V gene lookup returns CDR1 SGHVS and CDR2 FNYEAQ. This CDR3 spans 12 amino acids. Trimming cost V 5 bases and J 7 bases, with 9 bases left between them. CDR3 in amino acids: CASSPGGNEQFF. The CDR3 bases are TGTGCCAGCAGCCCAGGGGGGAATGAGCAGTTCTTC.

The genes are TRBV19 and TRBJ2-7; D perhaps matches TRBD2 (5 bases). The CDR3 has 15 residues. Germline V CDR1 and CDR2: LNHDA, SQIVND (reference sequence). Trimming removed 1 base from V and 3 bases from J, with 13 bases in between. The CDR3 nucleotides read TGTGCCAGTAGTATAGGGACTGACACACTCTACGAGCAGTACTTC. It yields the protein CASSIGTDTLYEQYF.

Of note for this clone: This could be a read error, since a much larger clone is one nucleotide away. The same CDR3 arises from other DNA sequences in this sample as well. V usage is TRBV2 and J usage is TRBJ2-3; 9 bases match TRBD1. The V segment lost 4 bases and the J segment 1 base; nucleotides outside the gene matches: 0. The CDR3 loop spans 14 amino acids. Germline CDR1 and CDR2: SNHLY and FYNNEI. Here the CDR3 reads CASSGTGGTDTQYF. As DNA, the CDR3 is TGTGCCAGCAGTGGGACAGGGGGCACAGATACGCAGTATTTT.

This sequence joins TRBV21-1 and TRBJ2-5; the table gives TRBD1 as D, unverified against the DNA. TRBV21-1 is listed as a pseudogene. The CDR3 runs to 15 residues. CDR3 DNA: TGTGCCAGCAGCAGACAGGGTGTTACGCAAGAGACCCAGTACTTC. Residues: CASSRQGVTQETQYF.

This chain links TRBV7-2 with TRBJ2-1; TRBD1 aligns across 7 bases. V was clipped by 3 bases and J by 3 bases; unmatched bases: 5. This CDR3 is 15 amino acids long. The germline V gene has CDR1 SGHTA and CDR2 FQGNSA. CDR3 coding DNA: TGTGCCAGCAGCTTGGGGACAGCGGTCTACAATGAGCAGTTCTTC. Translated: CASSLGTAVYNEQFF.

The J gene is TRBJ1-6, the V gene TRBV7-6; D is ambiguous. CDR3 length equals 14 residues. Germline CDR1 is SGHVS and CDR2 is FNYEAQ. V was shortened by 1 base and J by 10 bases, with 11 bases between the two germline ends. CDR3 region: CASSLGSADSPLHF. In DNA form, the CDR3 reads TGTGCCAGCAGCTTAGGTTCTGCGGACTCACCCCTCCACTTT.

This chain joins TRBV6-5 and TRBJ1-5; D remains unclear. V was clipped by 0 bases and J by 0 bases, with 6 bases between them. CDR3 length: 15 amino acids. Per germline, CDR1 MNHEY and CDR2 SVGAGI. The CDR3: CASSYSRDSNQPQHF. The CDR3, as DNA: TGTGCCAGCAGTTACTCGAGGGATAGCAATCAGCCCCAGCATTTT.

The J gene is TRBJ2-1, the V gene TRBV14; TRBD2 agrees at 12 bases. Looked up from germline, CDR1 is SGHDN and CDR2 is FVKESK. The CDR3 consists of 18 residues. Germline trimming cut 1 base from V and 4 bases from J; bases unmatched to any gene: 8. The CDR3 coding sequence is TGTGCCAGCAGCCAAGGGGTCTGGCTAGCGGGGGGGTACAATGAGCAGTTCTTC. Translated: CASSQGVWLAGGYNEQFF.

As concerns this clone: Other DNA sequences in the same sample also yield this CDR3. The chain joins TRBV4-1 to TRBJ2-5; D gene uncertain. V shed 1 base and J shed 5 bases, with 8 bases lying between them. The CDR3 is 13 amino acids. CDR1 and CDR2 (germline): MGHRA, YSYEKL. Here the CDR3 DNA reads TGCGCCAGCAGCCAAGTAGGATCCGAGACCCAGTACTTC. Protein sequence: CASSQVGSETQYF.

The chain employs TRBV6-1 and TRBJ1-2; 8 bases match TRBD1. The CDR3 contains 15 residues. Germline values: CDR1 MNHNS, CDR2 SASEGT. J lost 6 bases, V lost 6 bases, and 12 bases had no gene match. CDR3 bases: TGTGCCAGCAGAGGAAAGGACAGGGTAGGGAATGGCTACACCTTC. It yields the protein CASRGKDRVGNGYTF.

The chain couples TRBV2 to TRBJ2-7, with D hard to call. CDR3 size: 15 residues. Germline V gene lookup returns CDR1 SNHLY and CDR2 FYNNEI. V was trimmed by 2 bases and J by 3 bases, leaving 14 bases between them. CDR3 coding DNA: TGTGCCAGCAGTGAATCCCAACACGTCTACTACGAGCAGTACTTC. This codes for CASSESQHVYYEQYF.

The gene calls are TRBV2 and TRBJ2-1, with TRBD2 matching over 8 bases. Looked up from germline, CDR1 is SNHLY and CDR2 is FYNNEI. The CDR3 runs 12 residues. Trimming took 8 bases from V and 10 from J; bases not matched to a gene: 7. As DNA, the CDR3 is TGTGCCAGCCGGGGGGGTACCCTAGAGCAGTTCTTC. Its protein product is CASRGGTLEQFF.

This clone was observed a handful of times. This chain links TRBV5-1 with TRBJ2-3; D is uncertain. Germline values: CDR1 SGHRS, CDR2 YFSETQ. The length of the CDR3 is 13 residues. Trimming cost V 4 bases and J 1 base, with 7 bases left between them. In DNA, the CDR3 is TGCGCCAGCAGCCCGTCTCGCACAGATACGCAGTATTTT. Its protein is CASSPSRTDTQYF.

The DNA of the CDR3 is TGTGCCAGCAGCGTTTGGGACAGGGATACGCAGTATTTT. Amino acid sequence: CASSVWDRDTQYF. The V and J genes are TRBV9 and TRBJ2-3; 8 bases match TRBD1. The trim removed 2 bases at V and 6 bases at J, leaving 2 bases unmatched. The germline gives CDR1 SGDLS, CDR2 YYNGEE. There are 13 residues in the CDR3.

This clone was found once. One end of the junction varies from germline; a read error may be responsible. The chain carries TRBV9 and TRBJ2-1; the D is unclear. In germline, CDR1 is SGDLS, CDR2 YYNGEE. This CDR3 has 12 amino acids. The CDR3 nucleotides are TGTGCCAGCAGCGTAGGGCATAATGAGCGGTTCTTC. It yields the protein CASSVGHNERFF.

V is TRBV9 and J is TRBJ2-7; 8 bases are shared with TRBD1. After removal of 3 bases from V and 1 base from J, the junction contained 3 bases not matched to a gene. Germline-derived CDR1 and CDR2 are SGDLS and YYNGEE. The CDR3 sequence is 14 residues long. The CDR3 DNA follows: TGTGCCAGCAGCGCATGGGACAGGTCCTACGAGCAGTACTTC. It specifies CASSAWDRSYEQYF.

The chain combines TRBV5-1 with TRBJ2-7; 10 bases align to TRBD1. The J segment lost 2 bases and the V segment lost 4 bases, leaving 6 bases of the junction unmatched. CDR3 length: 15 amino acids. Germline assignment: CDR1 SGHRS and CDR2 YFSETQ. CDR3 in amino acids: CASSVEDRGAYEQYF. Written as DNA, the CDR3 is TGCGCCAGCAGCGTAGAGGACAGGGGGGCCTACGAGCAGTACTTC.

The V and J genes are TRBV14 and TRBJ2-7; 7 bases are a match to TRBD1. The CDR3 covers 15 residues. Germline-derived CDR1 and CDR2 are SGHDN and FVKESK. The V and J ends lost 0 bases and 4 bases, in that order; junction bases with no gene match: 6. DNA for the CDR3: TGTGCCAGCAGCCAAGAGGGGGACAGAATATACGAGCAGTACTTC. Protein product: CASSQEGDRIYEQYF.

The chain recombines TRBV27 with TRBJ1-5; 7 nucleotides line up with TRBD1. This CDR3 is 14 amino acids long. Germline CDR1 is MNHEY and CDR2 is SMNVEV (reference sequence). V shed 8 bases and J 6 bases; nucleotides not matched to a gene: 10. The CDR3 loop is CASSVGQGGQPQHF. As DNA, the CDR3 is TGTGCCAGCTCTGTGGGGCAGGGGGGTCAGCCCCAGCATTTT.

CDR3 sequence (DNA): TGTGCCAGCAGTTTATCAGGGACTGGAAACACCATATATTTT. It codes for CASSLSGTGNTIYF. The chain recombines TRBV27 with TRBJ1-3, with no clear D. The CDR3 has 14 residues. Germline values: CDR1 MNHEY, CDR2 SMNVEV (reference sequence). Trimming took off 0 bases at V and 2 bases at J, with 5 bases between the two ends.